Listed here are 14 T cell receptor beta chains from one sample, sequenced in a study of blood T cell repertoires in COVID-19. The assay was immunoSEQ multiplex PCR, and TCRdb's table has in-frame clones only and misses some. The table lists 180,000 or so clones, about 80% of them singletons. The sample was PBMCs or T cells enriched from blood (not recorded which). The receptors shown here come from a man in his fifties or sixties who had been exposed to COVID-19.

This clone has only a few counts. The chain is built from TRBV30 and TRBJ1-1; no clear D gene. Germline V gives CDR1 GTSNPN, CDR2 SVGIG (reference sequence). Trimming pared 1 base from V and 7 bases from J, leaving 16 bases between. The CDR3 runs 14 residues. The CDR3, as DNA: TGTGCCTGGAGTGGGGAGTCTAGGAGTGATGAAGCTTTCTTT. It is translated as CAWSGESRSDEAFF.

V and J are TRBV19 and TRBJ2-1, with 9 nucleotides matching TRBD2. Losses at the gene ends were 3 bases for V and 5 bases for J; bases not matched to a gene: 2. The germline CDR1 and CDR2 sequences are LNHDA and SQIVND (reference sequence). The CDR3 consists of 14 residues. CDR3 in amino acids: CASSIGLAHNEQFF. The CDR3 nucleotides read TGTGCCAGTAGTATTGGACTAGCGCACAATGAGCAGTTCTTC.

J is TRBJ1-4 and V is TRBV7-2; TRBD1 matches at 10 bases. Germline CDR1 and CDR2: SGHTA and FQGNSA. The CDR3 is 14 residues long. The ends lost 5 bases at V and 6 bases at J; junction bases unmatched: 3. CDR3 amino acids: CASSRTGGYEKLFF. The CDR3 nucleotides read TGTGCCAGCAGCCGGACAGGGGGTTATGAAAAACTGTTTTTT.

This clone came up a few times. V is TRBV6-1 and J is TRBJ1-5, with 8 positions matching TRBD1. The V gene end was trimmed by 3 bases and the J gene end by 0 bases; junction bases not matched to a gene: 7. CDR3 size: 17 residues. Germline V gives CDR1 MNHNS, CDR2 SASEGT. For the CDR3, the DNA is TGTGCCAGCAGTGAGACTCCCAGGGGGCTTAGCAATCAGCCCCAGCATTTT. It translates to CASSETPRGLSNQPQHF.

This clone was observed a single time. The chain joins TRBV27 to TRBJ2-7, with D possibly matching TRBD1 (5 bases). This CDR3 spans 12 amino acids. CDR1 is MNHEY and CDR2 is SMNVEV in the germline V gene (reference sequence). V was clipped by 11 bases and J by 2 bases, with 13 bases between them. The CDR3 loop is CAPRQRTYEQYF. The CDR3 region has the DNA TGTGCCCCCCGACAGAGAACCTACGAGCAGTACTTC.

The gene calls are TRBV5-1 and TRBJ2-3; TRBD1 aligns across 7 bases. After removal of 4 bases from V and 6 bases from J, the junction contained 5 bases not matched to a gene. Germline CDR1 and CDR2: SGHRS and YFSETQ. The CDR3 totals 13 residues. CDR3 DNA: TGCGCCAGCAGCACCGAGACAGGGGATACGCAGTATTTT. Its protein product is CASSTETGDTQYF.

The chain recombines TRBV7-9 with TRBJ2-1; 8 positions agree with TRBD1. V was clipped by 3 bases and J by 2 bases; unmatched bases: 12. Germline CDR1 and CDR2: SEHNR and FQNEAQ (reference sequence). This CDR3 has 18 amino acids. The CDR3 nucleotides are TGTGCCAGCAGCTTCCTCTCCCCCCGGGACAGGACCTACAATGAGCAGTTCTTC. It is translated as CASSFLSPRDRTYNEQFF. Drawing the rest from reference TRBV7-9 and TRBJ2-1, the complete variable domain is DTGVSQNPRHKITKRGQNVTFRCDPISEHNRLYWYRQTLGQGPEFLTYFQNEAQLEKSRLLSDRFSAERPKGSFSTLEIQRTEQGDSAMYLCASSFLSPRDRTYNEQFFGPGTRLTVL.

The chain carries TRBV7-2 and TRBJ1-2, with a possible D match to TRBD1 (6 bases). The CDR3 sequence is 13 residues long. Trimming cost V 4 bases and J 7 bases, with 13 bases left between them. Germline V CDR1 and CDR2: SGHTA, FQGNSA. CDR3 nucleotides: TGTGCCAGCAGCTCTTCACAGGGACGTGGCTACACCTTC. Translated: CASSSSQGRGYTF.

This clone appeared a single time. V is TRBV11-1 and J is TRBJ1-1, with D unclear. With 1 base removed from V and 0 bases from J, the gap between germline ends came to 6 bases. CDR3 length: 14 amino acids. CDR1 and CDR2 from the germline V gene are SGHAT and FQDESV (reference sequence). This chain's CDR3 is CASSLGSLNTEAFF. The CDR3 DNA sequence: TGTGCCAGCAGCTTAGGGAGTTTGAACACTGAAGCTTTCTTT.

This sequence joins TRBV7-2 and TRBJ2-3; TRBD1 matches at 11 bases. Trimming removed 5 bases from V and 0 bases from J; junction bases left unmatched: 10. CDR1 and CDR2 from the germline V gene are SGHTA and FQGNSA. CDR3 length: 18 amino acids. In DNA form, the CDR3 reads TGTGCCAGCAGCCTGGGACAGGGGGTTCCGGTTAGCACAGATACGCAGTATTTT. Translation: CASSLGQGVPVSTDTQYF.

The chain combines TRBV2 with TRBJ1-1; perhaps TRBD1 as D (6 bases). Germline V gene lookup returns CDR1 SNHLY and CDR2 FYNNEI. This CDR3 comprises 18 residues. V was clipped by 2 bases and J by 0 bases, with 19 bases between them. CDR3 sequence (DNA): TGTGCCAGCAGTGAACCTGGTTTGGGGGCGCCTCTGAACACTGAAGCTTTCTTT. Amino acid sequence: CASSEPGLGAPLNTEAFF.

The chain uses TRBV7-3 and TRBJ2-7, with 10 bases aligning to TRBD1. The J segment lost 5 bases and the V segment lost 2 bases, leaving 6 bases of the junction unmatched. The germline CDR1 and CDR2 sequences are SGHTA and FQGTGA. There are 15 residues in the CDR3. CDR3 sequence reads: CASSLLRDRGHEQYF. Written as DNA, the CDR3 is TGTGCCAGCAGCTTACTTCGGGACAGGGGCCACGAGCAGTACTTC. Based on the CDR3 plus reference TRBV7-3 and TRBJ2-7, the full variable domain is GAGVSQTPSNKVTEKGKYVELRCDPISGHTALYWYRQSLGQGPEFLIYFQGTGAADDSGLPNDRFFAVRPEGSVSTLKIQRTERGDSAVYLCASSLLRDRGHEQYFGPGTRLTVT.

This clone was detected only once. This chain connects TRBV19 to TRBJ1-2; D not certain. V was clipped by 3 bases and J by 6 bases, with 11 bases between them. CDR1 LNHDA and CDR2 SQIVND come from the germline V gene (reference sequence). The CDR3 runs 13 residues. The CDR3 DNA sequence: TGTGCCAGTAGTATTAGTCGAGTCCATGGCTACACCTTC. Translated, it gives CASSISRVHGYTF. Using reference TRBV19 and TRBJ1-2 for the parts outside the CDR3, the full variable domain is DGGITQSPKYLFRKEGQNVTLSCEQNLNHDAMYWYRQDPGQGLRLIYYSQIVNDFQKGDIAEGYSVSREKKESFPLTVTSAQKNPTAFYLCASSISRVHGYTFGSGTRLTVV.

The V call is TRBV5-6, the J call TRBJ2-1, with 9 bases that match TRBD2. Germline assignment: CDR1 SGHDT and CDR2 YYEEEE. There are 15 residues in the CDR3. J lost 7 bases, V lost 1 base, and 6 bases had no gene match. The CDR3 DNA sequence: TGTGCCAGCAGCTTGTGGCTAGCGGGAATTAATGAGCAGTTCTTC. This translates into CASSLWLAGINEQFF.